This is a list of T cell receptor beta chains from one sample in a study of T cell responses to AZD1222 COVID-19 vaccine. Profiling relied on immunoSEQ multiplex PCR, and the TCRdb table lists in-frame clones only, not all of them. The sample lists approximately 260,000 clones, 85% to 95% occurring once. The sequencing used peripheral blood, collected on day 0 of AZD1222 vaccination. These receptors all stem from an adult in good health. Each CDR3 is given without its conserved first and last residue. Expanded clones are given a class, and other clones once, few, many or no size at all.

V gene: TRBV10-3; clone size: once; J gene: TRBJ1-6; CDR3 protein: AIRDTPNSPLH
V gene: TRBV7-6; clone size: NA; J gene: TRBJ2-7; CDR3 protein: ASSHRDIRGEQY
V gene: TRBV4-1; clone size: NA; J gene: TRBJ1-5; CDR3 protein: ASSQVGGGQPQH
V gene: TRBV28; clone size: NA; J gene: TRBJ1-1; CDR3 protein: ASSLEQGAAAF
V gene: TRBV2; clone size: NA; J gene: TRBJ1-3; CDR3 protein: ASSVGVTSGNTIY
V gene: TRBV21-1; clone size: NA; J gene: TRBJ1-2; CDR3 protein: ASSKSFWGSAYGYT
V gene: TRBV6-5; clone size: NA; J gene: TRBJ2-1; CDR3 protein: ASHRGQLNEQF
V gene: TRBV11-2; clone size: NA; J gene: TRBJ2-7; CDR3 protein: ASSFQGYSEQY
V gene: TRBV3-1/TRBV3-2; clone size: NA; J gene: TRBJ2-3; CDR3 protein: ASSQHGTSGTDTQY
V gene: TRBV10-3; clone size: NA; J gene: TRBJ2-5; CDR3 protein: ATRQGLETQY
V gene: TRBV28; clone size: NA; J gene: TRBJ2-5; CDR3 protein: ASSTRSILGSQETQY
V gene: TRBV5-1; clone size: NA; J gene: TRBJ1-2; CDR3 protein: ASSFGRDYGYT
V gene: TRBV7-8; clone size: NA; J gene: TRBJ2-2; CDR3 protein: ASSPGWAGTGELF
V gene: TRBV7-2; clone size: NA; J gene: TRBJ1-3; CDR3 protein: ASSFRQGAHTIY
V gene: TRBV5-1; clone size: NA; J gene: TRBJ2-7; CDR3 protein: ASSLDPGTGGYEQY
V gene: TRBV21-1; clone size: NA; J gene: TRBJ1-2; CDR3 protein: ASSGTGDYGYT